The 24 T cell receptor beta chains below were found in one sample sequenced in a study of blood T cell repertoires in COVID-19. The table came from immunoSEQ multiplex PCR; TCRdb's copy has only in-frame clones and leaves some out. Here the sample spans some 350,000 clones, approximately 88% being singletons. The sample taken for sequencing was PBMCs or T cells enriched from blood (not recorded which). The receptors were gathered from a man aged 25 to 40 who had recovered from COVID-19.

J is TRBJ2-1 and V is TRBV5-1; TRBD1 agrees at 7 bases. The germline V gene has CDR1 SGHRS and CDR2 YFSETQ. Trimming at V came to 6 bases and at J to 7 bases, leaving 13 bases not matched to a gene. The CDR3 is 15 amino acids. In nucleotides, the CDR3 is TGCGCCAGCAACCTAGGGGGCAGGGCGGGTAATGAGCAGTTCTTC. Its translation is CASNLGGRAGNEQFF.

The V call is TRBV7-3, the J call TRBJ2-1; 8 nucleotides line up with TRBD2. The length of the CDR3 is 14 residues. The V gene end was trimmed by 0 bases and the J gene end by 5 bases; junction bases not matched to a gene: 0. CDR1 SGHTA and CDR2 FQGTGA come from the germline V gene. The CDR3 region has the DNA TGTGCCAGCAGCTTAACAGCGGGGGACAATGAGCAGTTCTTC. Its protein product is CASSLTAGDNEQFF.

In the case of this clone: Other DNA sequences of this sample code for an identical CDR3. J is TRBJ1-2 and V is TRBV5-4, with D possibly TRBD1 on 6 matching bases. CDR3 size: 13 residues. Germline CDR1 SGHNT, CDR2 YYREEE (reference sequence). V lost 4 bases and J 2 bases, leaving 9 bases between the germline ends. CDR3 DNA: TGTGCCAGCAGCCCTGGACAGAACTATGGCTACACCTTC. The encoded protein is CASSPGQNYGYTF.

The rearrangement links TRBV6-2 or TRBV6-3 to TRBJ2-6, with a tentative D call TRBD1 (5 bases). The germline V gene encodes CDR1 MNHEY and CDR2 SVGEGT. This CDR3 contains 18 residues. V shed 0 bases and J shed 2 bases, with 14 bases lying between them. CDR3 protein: CASSYSELGLTGANVLTF. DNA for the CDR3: TGTGCCAGCAGTTACTCGGAGCTGGGGCTCACTGGGGCCAACGTCCTGACTTTC.

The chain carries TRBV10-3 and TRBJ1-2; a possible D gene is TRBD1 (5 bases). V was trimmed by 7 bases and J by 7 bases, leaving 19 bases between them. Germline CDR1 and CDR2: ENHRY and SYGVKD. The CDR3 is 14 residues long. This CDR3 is CAITQGGEASGYTF. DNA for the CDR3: TGTGCCATCACCCAAGGAGGGGAGGCGAGTGGCTACACCTTC.

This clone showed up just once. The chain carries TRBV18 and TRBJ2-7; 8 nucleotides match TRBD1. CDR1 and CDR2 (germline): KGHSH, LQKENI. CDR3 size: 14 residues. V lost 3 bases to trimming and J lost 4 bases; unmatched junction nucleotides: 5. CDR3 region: CASSPAGGIYEQYF. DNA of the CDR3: TGTGCCAGCTCACCCGCAGGGGGCATATACGAGCAGTACTTC. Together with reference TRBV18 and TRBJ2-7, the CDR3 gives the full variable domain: NAGVMQNPRHLVRRRGQEARLRCSPMKGHSHVYWYRQLPEEGLKFMVYLQKENIIDESGMPKERFSAEFPKEGPSILRIQQVVRGDSAAYFCASSPAGGIYEQYFGPGTRLTVT.

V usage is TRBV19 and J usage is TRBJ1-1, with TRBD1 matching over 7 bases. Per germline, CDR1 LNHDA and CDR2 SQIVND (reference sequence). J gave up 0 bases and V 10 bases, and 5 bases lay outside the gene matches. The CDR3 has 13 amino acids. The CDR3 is CATGQLLNTEAFF. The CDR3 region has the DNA TGTGCCACGGGACAGCTATTGAACACTGAAGCTTTCTTT.

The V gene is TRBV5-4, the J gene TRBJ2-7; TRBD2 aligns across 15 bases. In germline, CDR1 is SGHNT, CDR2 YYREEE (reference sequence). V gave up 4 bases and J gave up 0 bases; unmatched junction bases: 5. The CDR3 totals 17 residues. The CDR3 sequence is CASSPKGLAGGSYEQYF. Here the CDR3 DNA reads TGTGCCAGCAGCCCCAAGGGACTAGCGGGGGGCTCCTACGAGCAGTACTTC.

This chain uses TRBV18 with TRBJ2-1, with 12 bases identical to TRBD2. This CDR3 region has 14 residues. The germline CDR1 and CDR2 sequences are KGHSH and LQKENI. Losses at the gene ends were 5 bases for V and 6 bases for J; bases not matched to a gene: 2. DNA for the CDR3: TGTGCCAGCTCATCGGGACTAGCGGGCAATGAGCAGTTCTTC. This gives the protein CASSSGLAGNEQFF.

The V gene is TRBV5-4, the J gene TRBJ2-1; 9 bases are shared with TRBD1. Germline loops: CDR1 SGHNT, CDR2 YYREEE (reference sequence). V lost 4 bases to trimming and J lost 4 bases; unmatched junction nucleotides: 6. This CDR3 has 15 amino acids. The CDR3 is CASSPGQGPYNEQFF. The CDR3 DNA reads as TGTGCCAGCAGCCCGGGACAGGGCCCTTACAATGAGCAGTTCTTC.

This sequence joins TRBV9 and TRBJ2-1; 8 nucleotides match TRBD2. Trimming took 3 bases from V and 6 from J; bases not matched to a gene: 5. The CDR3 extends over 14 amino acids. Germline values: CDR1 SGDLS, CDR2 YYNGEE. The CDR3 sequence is CASSEGLGFNEQFF. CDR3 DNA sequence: TGTGCCAGCAGCGAGGGACTAGGATTCAATGAGCAGTTCTTC.

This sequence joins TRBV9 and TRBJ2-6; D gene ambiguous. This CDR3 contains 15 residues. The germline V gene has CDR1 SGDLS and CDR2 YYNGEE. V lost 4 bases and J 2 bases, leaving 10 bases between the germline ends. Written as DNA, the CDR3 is TGTGCCAGCAGCCCTATCCTTACTGGGGCCAACGTCCTGACTTTC. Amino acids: CASSPILTGANVLTF.

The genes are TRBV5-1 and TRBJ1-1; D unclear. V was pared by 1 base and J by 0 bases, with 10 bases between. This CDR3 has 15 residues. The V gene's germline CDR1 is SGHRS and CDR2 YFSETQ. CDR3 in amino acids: CASSLSGLMNTEAFF. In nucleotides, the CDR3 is TGCGCCAGCAGCTTGAGTGGCTTAATGAACACTGAAGCTTTCTTT.

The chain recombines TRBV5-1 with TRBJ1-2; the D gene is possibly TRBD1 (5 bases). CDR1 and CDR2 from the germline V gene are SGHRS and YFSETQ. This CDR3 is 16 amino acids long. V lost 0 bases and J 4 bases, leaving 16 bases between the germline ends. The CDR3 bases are TGCGCCAGCAGCTTGGAGGTGGGGGGAACCTCCTATGGCTACACCTTC. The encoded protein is CASSLEVGGTSYGYTF.

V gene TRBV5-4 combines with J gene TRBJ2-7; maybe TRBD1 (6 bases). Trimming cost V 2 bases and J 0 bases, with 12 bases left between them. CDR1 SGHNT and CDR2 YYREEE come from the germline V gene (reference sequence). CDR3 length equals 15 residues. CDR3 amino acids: CASSLWTDYSYEQYF. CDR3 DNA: TGTGCCAGCAGCTTATGGACAGATTACTCCTACGAGCAGTACTTC.

CDR3 residues: CATEDLTTDTQYF. In DNA form, the CDR3 reads TGTGCCACGGAGGACCTGACTACAGATACGCAGTATTTT. V and J are TRBV19 and TRBJ2-3, with a possible D match to TRBD2 (5 bases). V was pared by 10 bases and J by 3 bases, with 14 bases between. Germline V gene sequence: CDR1 LNHDA, CDR2 SQIVND (reference sequence). This CDR3 is 13 amino acids long.

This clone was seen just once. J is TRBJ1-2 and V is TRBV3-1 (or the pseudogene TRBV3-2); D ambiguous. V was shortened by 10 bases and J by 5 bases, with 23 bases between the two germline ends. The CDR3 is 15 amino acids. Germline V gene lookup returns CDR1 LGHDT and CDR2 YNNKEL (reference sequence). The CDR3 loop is CATKNLATQDYGYTF. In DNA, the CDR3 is TGTGCCACCAAGAACCTCGCTACCCAAGATTATGGCTACACCTTC.

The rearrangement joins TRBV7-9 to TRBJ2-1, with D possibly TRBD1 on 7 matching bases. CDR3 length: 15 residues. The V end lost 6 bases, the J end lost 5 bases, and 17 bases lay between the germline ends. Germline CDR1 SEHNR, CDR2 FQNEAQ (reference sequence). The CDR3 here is CASSHPRGDHNEQFF. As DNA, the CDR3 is TGTGCCAGCAGTCACCCCAGGGGGGACCACAATGAGCAGTTCTTC.

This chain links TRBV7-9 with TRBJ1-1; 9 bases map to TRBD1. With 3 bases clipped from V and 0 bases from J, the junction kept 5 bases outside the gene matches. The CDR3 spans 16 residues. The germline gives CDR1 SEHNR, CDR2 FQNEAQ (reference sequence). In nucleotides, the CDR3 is TGTGCCAGCAGCTTTGAACAGGGGGCCATGAACACTGAAGCTTTCTTT. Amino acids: CASSFEQGAMNTEAFF.

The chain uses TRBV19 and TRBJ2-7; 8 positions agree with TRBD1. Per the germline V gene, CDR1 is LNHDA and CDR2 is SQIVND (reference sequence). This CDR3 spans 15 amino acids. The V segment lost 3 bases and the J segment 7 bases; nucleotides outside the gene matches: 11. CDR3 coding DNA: TGTGCCAGTAGTATGACGGACAGGGTATGGTGGGAGCAGTACTTC. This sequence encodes CASSMTDRVWWEQYF.

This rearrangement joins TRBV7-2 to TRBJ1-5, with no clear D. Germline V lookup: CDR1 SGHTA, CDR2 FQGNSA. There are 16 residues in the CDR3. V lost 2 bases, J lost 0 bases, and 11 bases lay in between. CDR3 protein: CASSLWSGNSNQPQHF. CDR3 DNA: TGTGCCAGCAGCTTATGGTCGGGGAATAGCAATCAGCCCCAGCATTTT.

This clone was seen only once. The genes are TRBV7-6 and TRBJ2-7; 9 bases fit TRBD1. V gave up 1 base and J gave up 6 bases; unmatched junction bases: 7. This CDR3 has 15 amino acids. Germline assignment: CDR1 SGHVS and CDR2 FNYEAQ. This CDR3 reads CASSLVKGTGTEQYF. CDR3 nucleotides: TGTGCCAGCAGCTTAGTAAAGGGGACAGGGACCGAGCAGTACTTC.

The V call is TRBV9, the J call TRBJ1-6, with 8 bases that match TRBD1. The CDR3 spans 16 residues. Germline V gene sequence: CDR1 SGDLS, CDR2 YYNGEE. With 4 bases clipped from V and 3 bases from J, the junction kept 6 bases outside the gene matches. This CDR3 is CASSSRTGSYNSPLHF. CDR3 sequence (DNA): TGTGCCAGCAGCTCCCGGACAGGGAGCTATAATTCACCCCTCCACTTT.

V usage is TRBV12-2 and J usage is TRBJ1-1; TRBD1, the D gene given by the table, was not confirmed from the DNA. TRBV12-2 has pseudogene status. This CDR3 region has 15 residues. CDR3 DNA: TGTGCAAGTCGCTTAGAGGGACAGGGGGACACTGAAGCTTTCTTT. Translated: CASRLEGQGDTEAFF.